The TCR beta chain described here comes from a study of blood T cell repertoires in COVID-19. Study summary: From the United States, Italy and Spain came samples of acute and convalescent COVID-19. Sources were T cells, B-cell-depleted T cells, or PBMCs; the material itself was cDNA or gDNA.

Trimming removed 3 bases at V and 3 bases at J, with 15 bases between. The CDR3 is 16 amino acids. Looked up from germline, CDR1 is SGHTS and CDR2 is YDEGEE. Under the authors' procedure: Amplified reference gene primers provided the basis for estimating nucleated cell counts. Clones were sequenced by immunoSEQ multiplex PCR, and TCRdb holds only the in-frame ones, with some missing. The D gene and trimming were derived from the DNA, and the V and J assignments and clone size from that table. The sample contains over 250,000 clones, 88% of which appear only once. The V and J genes are TRBV5-8 and TRBJ1-4, with D perhaps TRBD1 (6 bases). The sample consisted of peripheral blood. The TCR sequence derives from a man between 60 and 70 years old who had recovered from COVID-19. Written as DNA, the CDR3 is TGTGCCAGCAGCTCGGGGGGGCTCACCTCTAATGAAAAACTGTTTTTT. Translation gives CASSSGGLTSNEKLFF.